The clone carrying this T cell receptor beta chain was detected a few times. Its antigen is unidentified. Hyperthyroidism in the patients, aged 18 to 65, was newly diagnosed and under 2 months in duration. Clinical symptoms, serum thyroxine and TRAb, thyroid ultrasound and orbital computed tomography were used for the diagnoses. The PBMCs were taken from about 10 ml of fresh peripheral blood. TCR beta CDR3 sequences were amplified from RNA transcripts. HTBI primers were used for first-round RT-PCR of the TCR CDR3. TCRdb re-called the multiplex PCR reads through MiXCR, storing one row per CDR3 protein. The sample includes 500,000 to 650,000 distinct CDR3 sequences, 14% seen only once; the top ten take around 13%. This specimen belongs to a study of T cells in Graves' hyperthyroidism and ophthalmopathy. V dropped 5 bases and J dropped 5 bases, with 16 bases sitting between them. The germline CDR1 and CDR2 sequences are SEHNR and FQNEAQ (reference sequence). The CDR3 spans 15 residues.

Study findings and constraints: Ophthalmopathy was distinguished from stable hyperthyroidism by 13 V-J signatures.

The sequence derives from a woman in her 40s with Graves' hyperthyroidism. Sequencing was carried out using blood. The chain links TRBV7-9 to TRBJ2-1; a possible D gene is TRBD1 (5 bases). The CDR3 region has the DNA TGTGCCAGCAGCCCCTCGTCAGGGCTCCACAATGAGCAGTTCTTC. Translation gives CASSPSSGLHNEQFF.